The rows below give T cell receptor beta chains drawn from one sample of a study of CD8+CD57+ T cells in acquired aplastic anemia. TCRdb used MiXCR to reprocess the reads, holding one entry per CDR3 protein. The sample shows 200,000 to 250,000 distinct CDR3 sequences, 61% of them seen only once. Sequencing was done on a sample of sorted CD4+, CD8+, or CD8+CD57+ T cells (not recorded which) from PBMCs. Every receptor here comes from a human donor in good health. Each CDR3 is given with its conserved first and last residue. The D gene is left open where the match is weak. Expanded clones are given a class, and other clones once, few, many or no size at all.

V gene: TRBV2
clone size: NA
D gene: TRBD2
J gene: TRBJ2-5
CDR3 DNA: TGTGCCAGCAGCCCTGGGACTACCCAAGAGACCCAGTACTTC
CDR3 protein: CASSPGTTQETQYF

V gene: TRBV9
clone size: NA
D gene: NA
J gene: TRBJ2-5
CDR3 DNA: TGTGCCAGCAGCGTAAGGCCGACCTGGGATCAGCCAGAGACCCAGTACTTC
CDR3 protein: CASSVRPTWDQPETQYF

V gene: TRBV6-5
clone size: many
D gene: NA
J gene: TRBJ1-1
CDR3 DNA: TGTGCCAGCAGTTACGGGGGTACGGGCACTGAAGCTTTCTTT
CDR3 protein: CASSYGGTGTEAFF

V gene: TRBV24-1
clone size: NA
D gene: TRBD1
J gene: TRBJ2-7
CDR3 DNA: TGTGCCACCTCCCGGGACAGGGCAAGTTCCGAGCAGTACTTC
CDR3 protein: CATSRDRASSEQYF

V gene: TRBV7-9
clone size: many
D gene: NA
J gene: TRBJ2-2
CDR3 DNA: TGTGCCAGCAGCTCCGTCCCAGGCAGGGATACCACCGGGGAGCTGTTTTTT
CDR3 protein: CASSSVPGRDTTGELFF

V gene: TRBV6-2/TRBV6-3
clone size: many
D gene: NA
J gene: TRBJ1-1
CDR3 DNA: TGTGCCAGCAGCCCTGGGTTCGAAGCTTTCTTT
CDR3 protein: CASSPGFEAFF

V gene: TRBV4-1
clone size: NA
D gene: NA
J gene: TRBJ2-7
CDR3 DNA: TGCGCCAGCAGCCAATTCGACAGCAGCTCCTACGAGCAGTACTTC
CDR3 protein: CASSQFDSSSYEQYF

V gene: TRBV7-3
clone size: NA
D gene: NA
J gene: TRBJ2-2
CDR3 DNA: TGTGCCAGCAGCTTAATCTCAGGACTGTACACCGGGGAGCTGTTTTTT
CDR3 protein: CASSLISGLYTGELFF

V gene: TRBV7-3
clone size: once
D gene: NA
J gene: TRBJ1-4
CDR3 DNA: TGTGCCAGCAGCTTAACGGCGGTTGAAAAACTGTTTTTT
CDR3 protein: CASSLTAVEKLFF

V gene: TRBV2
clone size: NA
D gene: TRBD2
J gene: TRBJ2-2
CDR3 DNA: TGTGCCAGCAGTGTTCTAGCGGGGGGAGCTGGGGAGCTGTTTTTT
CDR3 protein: CASSVLAGGAGELFF

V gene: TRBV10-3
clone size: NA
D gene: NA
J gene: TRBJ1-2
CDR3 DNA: TGTGCCATCAGTGAGTACGCCGGCCAGGGCGACTATGGCTACACCTTC
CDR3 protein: CAISEYAGQGDYGYTF

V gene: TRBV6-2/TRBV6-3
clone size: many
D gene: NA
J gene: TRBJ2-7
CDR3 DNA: TGTGCCAGCAGTTCACCCTATGGACGGTACTTC
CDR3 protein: CASSSPYGRYF

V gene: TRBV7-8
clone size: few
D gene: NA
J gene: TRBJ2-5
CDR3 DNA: TGTGCCAGCAGCTTGGGAGCTCAAGAGACCCAGTACTTC
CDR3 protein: CASSLGAQETQYF

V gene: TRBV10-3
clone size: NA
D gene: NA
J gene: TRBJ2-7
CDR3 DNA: TGTGCCACCGAAACAGGGAGGGACGAGCAGTACTTC
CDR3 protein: CATETGRDEQYF

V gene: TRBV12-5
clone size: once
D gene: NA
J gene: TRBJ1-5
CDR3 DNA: TGTGCTAGTGGTCCGACCCAGCATTTT
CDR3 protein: CASGPTQHF

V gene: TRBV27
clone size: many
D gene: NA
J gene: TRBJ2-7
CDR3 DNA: TGTGCCAGCAGTACCAGTCCCTACGAGCAGTACTTC
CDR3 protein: CASSTSPYEQYF

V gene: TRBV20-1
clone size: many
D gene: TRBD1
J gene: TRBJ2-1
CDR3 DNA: TGCAGTGCTAGGGGCGCAGGGGGCTACTACAATGAGCAGTTCTTC
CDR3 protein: CSARGAGGYYNEQFF

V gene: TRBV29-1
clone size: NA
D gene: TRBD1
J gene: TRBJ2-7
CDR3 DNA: TGCAGCGTTGAAGCTTTAGACAGGGGATTCTACGAGCAGTACTTC
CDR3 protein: CSVEALDRGFYEQYF

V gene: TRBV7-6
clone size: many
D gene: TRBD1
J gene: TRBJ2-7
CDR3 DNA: TGTGCCAGCAGCTTATTGGGGGACAGCTCCTACGAGCAGTACTTC
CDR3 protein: CASSLLGDSSYEQYF

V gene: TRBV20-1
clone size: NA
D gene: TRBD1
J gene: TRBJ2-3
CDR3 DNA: TGCAGTGCGGCACAGGGGGGTGGCACAGATACGCAGTATTTT
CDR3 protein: CSAAQGGGTDTQYF

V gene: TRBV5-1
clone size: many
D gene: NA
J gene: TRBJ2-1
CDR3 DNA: TGCGCCAGCAGCCCGGGACTGGGAACCTACAATGAGCAGTTCTTC
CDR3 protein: CASSPGLGTYNEQFF

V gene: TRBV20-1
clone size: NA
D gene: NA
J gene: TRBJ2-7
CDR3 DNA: TGCAGTGCTGGGGGGACAGTCCAGTACTTC
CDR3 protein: CSAGGTVQYF

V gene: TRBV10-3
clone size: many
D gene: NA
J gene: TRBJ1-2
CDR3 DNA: TGTGCCATCAGTGCGATACAGAGGACAGAGCAAAGTAACTATGGCTACACCTTC
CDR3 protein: CAISAIQRTEQSNYGYTF

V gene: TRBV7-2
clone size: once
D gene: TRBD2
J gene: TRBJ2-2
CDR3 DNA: TGTGCCAGCAGCTTCGGGCCTTGCGGGGGGCCGGGCACCGGGGAGCTGTTTTTT
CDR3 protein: CASSFGPCGGPGTGELFF

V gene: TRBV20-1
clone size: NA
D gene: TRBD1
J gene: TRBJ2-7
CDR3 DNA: TGCAGTGCTAGAGCCCCTGACAGGGCCTCCGAGCAGTACTTC
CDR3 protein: CSARAPDRASEQYF

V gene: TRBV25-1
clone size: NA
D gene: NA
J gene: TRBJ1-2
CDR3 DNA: TGTGCCAGCAGTCCCAGTATGGGGGCCCGCTATGGCTACACCTTC
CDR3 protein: CASSPSMGARYGYTF

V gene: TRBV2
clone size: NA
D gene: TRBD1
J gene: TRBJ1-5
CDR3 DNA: TGTGCCAGCAGGCCTGGACAGGGGAGGTATCAGCCCCAGCATTTT
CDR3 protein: CASRPGQGRYQPQHF

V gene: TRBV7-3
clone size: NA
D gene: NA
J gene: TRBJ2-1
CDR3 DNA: TGTGCCAGCAGTCTAGGGGGGGCCTCCTACAATGAGCAGTTCTTC
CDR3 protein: CASSLGGASYNEQFF

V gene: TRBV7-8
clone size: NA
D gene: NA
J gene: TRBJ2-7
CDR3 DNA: TGCGCCAGCAGCTTTCGGAACAGGGCAAGCGAGCAGTACTTC
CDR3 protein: CASSFRNRASEQYF

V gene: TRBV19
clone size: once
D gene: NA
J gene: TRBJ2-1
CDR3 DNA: TGTGCCAGTAGTATCCGGAACCGCTACAATGAGCAGTTCTTC
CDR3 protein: CASSIRNRYNEQFF

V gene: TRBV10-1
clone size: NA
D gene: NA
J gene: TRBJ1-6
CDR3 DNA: TGCGCCAGCAGTGACCACAGGGAAACCAGCCCCCTCCACTTT
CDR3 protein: CASSDHRETSPLHF

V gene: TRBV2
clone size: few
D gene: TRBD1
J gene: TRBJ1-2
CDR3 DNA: TGTGCCAGCAGTGAGGGACAGGGTGCCTATGGCTACACCTTC
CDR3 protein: CASSEGQGAYGYTF

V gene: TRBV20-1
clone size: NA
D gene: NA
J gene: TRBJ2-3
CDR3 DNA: TGCAGTGCGAACTCCGGGACGGATACGCAGTATTTT
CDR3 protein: CSANSGTDTQYF